The 30 T cell receptor beta chains below were found in one sample sequenced in a study of T cells in Graves' hyperthyroidism and ophthalmopathy. RNA transcripts yielded amplified TCR beta CDR3 regions. First-round RT-PCR targeting the TCR CDR3 was performed with the HTBI primer set. TCRdb re-analysed the multiplex PCR reads in MiXCR, keeping a single row per CDR3 protein. The data hold approximately 690,000 distinct CDR3 sequences, with around 20% observed a single time. Sequenced material: blood. These receptors came from a man aged 25-40 years with Graves' ophthalmopathy.

This clonotype was counted only a few times. The chain links TRBV14 to TRBJ2-3; 8 bases align to TRBD2. Germline V lookup: CDR1 SGHDN, CDR2 FVKESK. The CDR3 runs 16 residues. With V trimmed by 4 bases and J by 6 bases, 12 bases remained unmatched. The CDR3: CASSPQDGRARDTQYF. DNA for the CDR3: TGTGCCAGCAGCCCCCAGGACGGGAGGGCCCGGGATACGCAGTATTTT. Looking up the rest from reference TRBV14 and TRBJ2-3 gives the full variable domain: EAGVTQFPSHSVIEKGQTVTLRCDPISGHDNLYWYRRVMGKEIKFLLHFVKESKQDESGMPNNRFLAERTGGTYSTLKVQPAELEDSGVYFCASSPQDGRARDTQYFGPGTRLTVL.

This clonotype appeared many times. This sequence joins TRBV30 and TRBJ1-4; D is uncertain. This CDR3 has 17 amino acids. Germline assignment: CDR1 GTSNPN and CDR2 SVGIG (reference sequence). V was cut by 0 bases and J by 0 bases, with 14 bases left in between. CDR3 in DNA: TGTGCCTGGAGTGTACGGGTGGCGGCAGCAACTAATGAAAAACTGTTTTTT. Its translation: CAWSVRVAAATNEKLFF.

This clonotype was observed a handful of times. The V and J genes are TRBV11-1 and TRBJ1-5; 7 nucleotides line up with TRBD1. The ends lost 5 bases at V and 2 bases at J; junction bases unmatched: 9. Germline V CDR1 and CDR2: SGHAT, FQDESV (reference sequence). This CDR3 is 16 amino acids long. CDR3 residues: CASSAGTGDGNQPQHF. Here the CDR3 DNA reads TGTGCCAGCAGCGCAGGCACAGGGGATGGCAATCAGCCCCAGCATTTT.

CDR3 sequence: CASSQDSLGTGDYTEAFF. The CDR3, as DNA: TGTGCCAGCAGCCAAGATAGTCTAGGGACAGGGGATTACACTGAAGCTTTCTTT. The chain carries TRBV14 and TRBJ1-1, with TRBD1 matching 10 bases. This CDR3 has 18 residues. V shed 0 bases, J shed 3 bases, and the junction held 10 bases outside the gene matches. From germline, CDR1 is SGHDN and CDR2 FVKESK.

At least ten counts were recorded for this clonotype. This chain uses TRBV12-3 or TRBV12-4 with TRBJ2-3; the match to TRBD2 covers 10 bases. V dropped 7 bases and J dropped 1; count of bases not matched to a gene: 8. The CDR3 consists of 16 residues. The CDR3 coding sequence is TGTGCCAGCAACGACGCCGGGACTAGCGGCACAGATACGCAGTATTTT. Its translation: CASNDAGTSGTDTQYF.

In this sample, this clonotype turned up a few times. A junction end diverges from the germline sequence, so it may reflect a read error. The rearrangement joins TRBV11-2 to TRBJ2-7, with a possible D match to TRBD1 (5 bases). Germline V gives CDR1 SGHAT, CDR2 FQNNGV. The CDR3 is 13 residues long. CDR3 bases: TGTGCCAGCAGCTTAGCAGGGCAATACGGGCAGTACTTC. Its protein product is CASSLAGQYGQYF.

This clonotype was counted between two and nine times. This chain links TRBV18 with TRBJ2-1; D is uncertain. V was shortened by 2 bases and J by 6 bases, with 11 bases between the two germline ends. The length of the CDR3 is 14 residues. The V gene's germline CDR1 is KGHSH and CDR2 LQKENI. Here the CDR3 reads CASSPNLQPNEQFF. The CDR3 DNA reads TGTGCCAGCTCACCAAACCTCCAGCCCAATGAGCAGTTCTTC.

The CDR3 region is CSVEGGPLNEKLFF. The CDR3 DNA is TGCAGCGTTGAAGGGGGGCCCCTTAATGAAAAACTGTTTTTT. The chain carries TRBV29-1 and TRBJ1-4; possible D gene TRBD1, 6 bases. This CDR3 is 14 amino acids long. V was clipped by 1 base and J by 4 bases, with 10 bases between them. Germline CDR1 SQVTM, CDR2 ANQGSEA. The full variable domain, its missing parts supplied by reference TRBV29-1 and TRBJ1-4, is SAVISQKPSRDICQRGTSLTIQCQVDSQVTMMFWYRQQPGQSLTLIATANQGSEATYESGFVIDKFPISRPNLTFSTLTVSNMSPEDSSIYLCSVEGGPLNEKLFFGSGTQLSVL.

The chain employs TRBV29-1 and TRBJ1-2, with a weak D call TRBD1 (5 bases). This CDR3 spans 17 amino acids. CDR1 SQVTM and CDR2 ANQGSEA come from the germline V gene. The V end was cut by 6 bases, the J end by 2 bases, with 25 bases between. The CDR3 DNA sequence: TGCAGCGTCCCAACCCGAAACCAGGGTCAACGCAACTATGGCTACACCTTC. This encodes CSVPTRNQGQRNYGYTF.

The chain carries TRBV6-5 and TRBJ2-3; tentative D call: TRBD2 (6 bases). With 4 bases removed from V and 3 bases from J, the gap between germline ends came to 17 bases. Germline V gene data show CDR1 as MNHEY and CDR2 as SVGAGI. This CDR3 is built from 16 residues. The CDR3 coding sequence is TGTGCCAGCAGTTTGGGGTTCGGGGGTGTTACAGATACGCAGTATTTT. It specifies CASSLGFGGVTDTQYF.

This clonotype was recorded a few times. J is TRBJ2-2 and V is TRBV6-5, with D possibly TRBD1 on 6 matching bases. The CDR3 has 16 amino acids. Trimming took off 2 bases at V and 0 bases at J, with 10 bases between the two ends. Germline lookup yields CDR1 MNHEY and CDR2 SVGAGI. The CDR3 is CASSYTGTPNTGELFF. CDR3 in DNA: TGTGCCAGCAGTTACACAGGGACGCCGAACACCGGGGAGCTGTTTTTT.

This clonotype was recorded at least ten times. The gene calls are TRBV7-9 and TRBJ1-5, with D perhaps TRBD1 (5 bases). Between the trimmed V and J ends, which lost 4 bases and 3 bases, there was a span of 13 bases. CDR1 SEHNR and CDR2 FQNEAQ come from the germline V gene (reference sequence). The CDR3 runs to 15 residues. The CDR3 spells CASSSEAGPNQPQHF. DNA for the CDR3: TGTGCCAGCAGCTCCGAGGCAGGGCCCAATCAGCCCCAGCATTTT.

The rearrangement links TRBV7-9 to TRBJ1-1; possible D gene TRBD1, 5 bases. The V and J ends lost 8 bases and 6 bases respectively, with 10 bases between them. The CDR3 runs to 11 residues. Germline CDR1 SEHNR, CDR2 FQNEAQ (reference sequence). CDR3 in DNA: TGTGCCAGCGGGCCCAGGGCTGAAGCTTTCTTT. Its protein is CASGPRAEAFF.

This clonotype was observed at least ten times. V is TRBV30 and J is TRBJ2-7, with D unclear. CDR3 length: 12 amino acids. In germline, CDR1 is GTSNPN, CDR2 SVGIG (reference sequence). V was shortened by 0 bases and J by 6 bases, with 9 bases between the two germline ends. CDR3 in DNA: TGTGCCTGGAGTGTGTATGGGGTCGAGCAGTACTTC. Its translation: CAWSVYGVEQYF.

V is TRBV29-1 and J is TRBJ1-2; D gene uncertain. V dropped 3 bases and J dropped 6 bases, with 8 bases sitting between them. CDR3 length equals 11 residues. CDR1 and CDR2 from the germline V gene are SQVTM and ANQGSEA. CDR3 loop: CSVDGWDGYTF. In DNA, the CDR3 is TGCAGCGTTGACGGTTGGGATGGCTACACCTTC.

The J gene is TRBJ2-7, the V gene TRBV7-3; no firm D call. The CDR3 is 21 residues long. Per germline, CDR1 SGHTA and CDR2 FQGTGA. The V end lost 2 bases, the J end lost 6 bases, and 35 bases lay between the germline ends. CDR3 sequence: CASSLQRSGDGRRLGSREQYF. The DNA for the CDR3 is TGTGCCAGCAGCTTACAACGAAGTGGGGATGGACGGCGATTAGGGTCTCGCGAGCAGTACTTC.

V and J are TRBV20-1 and TRBJ2-1; 10 bases are shared with TRBD1. The germline V gene has CDR1 DFQATT and CDR2 SNEGSKA (reference sequence). CDR3 length: 20 amino acids. V was clipped by 6 bases and J by 2 bases; unmatched bases: 22. The CDR3 reads CSAATHPGTGESVTYNEQFF. The CDR3 coding sequence is TGCAGTGCAGCCACCCATCCCGGGACAGGGGAATCAGTTACCTACAATGAGCAGTTCTTC.

This clonotype showed up just a few times. The V and J genes are TRBV29-1 and TRBJ2-2, with unresolved D. The CDR3 sequence is 12 residues long. The germline V gene has CDR1 SQVTM and CDR2 ANQGSEA. V was cut by 1 base and J by 4 bases, with 4 bases left in between. This CDR3 is CSVEGSTGELFF. The CDR3 coding sequence is TGCAGCGTTGAAGGGAGCACCGGGGAGCTGTTTTTT.

The chain is built from TRBV27 and TRBJ1-5; D gene unclear. This CDR3 region has 16 residues. Trimming stripped 2 bases from V and 7 bases from J, with 18 bases between. Looked up from germline, CDR1 is MNHEY and CDR2 is SMNVEV (reference sequence). The CDR3 sequence is CASSLRSGMGYQPQHF. The CDR3, as DNA: TGTGCCAGCAGTTTAAGGAGTGGGATGGGATACCAGCCCCAGCATTTT.

The V gene is TRBV28, the J gene TRBJ2-2; possible D gene TRBD2, 5 bases. Per germline, CDR1 MDHEN and CDR2 SYDVKM. With 2 bases removed from V and 2 bases from J, the gap between germline ends came to 12 bases. The CDR3 extends over 16 amino acids. Here the CDR3 DNA reads TGTGCCAGCAGTTTACGGCCGGGATACAACACCGGGGAGCTGTTTTTT. Translating it yields CASSLRPGYNTGELFF.

The table lists this clonotype with many counts. CDR3 region: CASSFGASGSTDTQYF. DNA of the CDR3: TGCGCCAGCAGCTTCGGGGCTAGCGGAAGCACAGATACGCAGTATTTT. The chain links TRBV5-1 to TRBJ2-3, with TRBD2 matching 7 bases. There are 16 residues in the CDR3. Germline loops: CDR1 SGHRS, CDR2 YFSETQ. After removal of 2 bases from V and 0 bases from J, the junction contained 6 bases not matched to a gene.

Worth noting for this clonotype: Since a much larger clone is just one base distant, this may be a read error. The chain recombines TRBV4-2 with TRBJ2-5; 9 bases fit TRBD2. V lost 5 bases and J lost 0; bases outside the gene matches: 4. The CDR3 is made up of 15 amino acids. In germline, CDR1 is LGHNA, CDR2 YNFKEQ. CDR3 protein: CASSFRLADQETQYF. The DNA of the CDR3 is TGTGCCAGCAGCTTCCGACTAGCGGACCAAGAGACCCAGTACTTC.

The chain employs TRBV27 and TRBJ2-5; 9 nucleotides agree with TRBD2. CDR1 and CDR2 (germline): MNHEY, SMNVEV (reference sequence). The CDR3 is 16 residues long. The junction had 8 bases not matched to a gene; V was cut back by 2 bases and J by 4 bases. The chain's CDR3 is CASSLRAGGRRETQYF. The CDR3 nucleotides read TGTGCCAGCAGTTTACGGGCGGGAGGGAGGAGAGAGACCCAGTACTTC.

This chain uses TRBV28 with TRBJ2-1, with 9 bases identical to TRBD2. Germline CDR1 reads MDHEN; CDR2 reads SYDVKM. V gave up 6 bases and J gave up 5 bases; unmatched junction bases: 8. CDR3 size: 15 residues. The DNA of the CDR3 is TGTGCCAGCAGACGGGGACTAGCCCCCCACAATGAGCAGTTCTTC. Encoded protein: CASRRGLAPHNEQFF.

This clonotype was counted between two and nine times. The chain couples TRBV9 to TRBJ2-2, with 11 bases that match TRBD2. Trimming at V came to 1 base and at J to 4 bases, leaving 6 bases not matched to a gene. This CDR3 comprises 17 residues. Per germline, CDR1 SGDLS and CDR2 YYNGEE. The DNA of the CDR3 is TGTGCCAGCAGCGTACAGCTAGCGGGAGGAAGCACCGGGGAGCTGTTTTTT. This codes for CASSVQLAGGSTGELFF.

The chain uses TRBV15 and TRBJ2-7, with a possible D match to TRBD1 (5 bases). The ends were cut back, 0 bases at V and 6 bases at J, with 12 bases in the middle. Germline V lookup: CDR1 LNHNV, CDR2 YYDKDF (reference sequence). CDR3 length: 14 residues. The CDR3 DNA follows: TGTGCCACCAGCAGAGATCTGGCAGGGCCCGAGCAGTACTTC. This translates into CATSRDLAGPEQYF.

In this sample, this clonotype turned up a few times. The genes are TRBV18 and TRBJ1-2; 9 bases line up with TRBD1. CDR3 size: 14 residues. With V trimmed by 2 bases and J by 8 bases, 6 bases remained unmatched. Germline V gene data show CDR1 as KGHSH and CDR2 as LQKENI. CDR3 residues: CASSPMDRGRGYTF. The CDR3, as DNA: TGTGCCAGCTCACCAATGGACAGGGGACGGGGCTACACCTTC.

At least ten counts were recorded for this clonotype. The CDR3 DNA reads TGCAGTGCTGCCTCTGGACAGGTAATTAGCAACGAGCAGTACTTC. This gives the protein CSAASGQVISNEQYF. The gene calls are TRBV20-1 and TRBJ2-7; 7 bases fit TRBD1. V lost 5 bases to trimming and J lost 5 bases; unmatched junction nucleotides: 15. This CDR3 is built from 15 residues. The germline CDR1 and CDR2 sequences are DFQATT and SNEGSKA (reference sequence).

The V call is TRBV28, the J call TRBJ2-4; TRBD2 matches 7 bases. This CDR3 spans 18 amino acids. J lost 6 bases, V lost 1 base, and 15 bases had no gene match. Germline CDR1 MDHEN, CDR2 SYDVKM. The CDR3 protein is CASSLSLGLRERVNIQYF. Written as DNA, the CDR3 is TGTGCCAGCAGTTTATCCCTAGGGTTGCGGGAGAGAGTAAACATTCAGTACTTC.

This clonotype appeared many times. The chain combines TRBV20-1 with TRBJ2-7; D not certain. V lost 6 bases and J lost 7, with 25 bases in between. The CDR3 extends over 15 amino acids. Germline V gene lookup returns CDR1 DFQATT and CDR2 SNEGSKA (reference sequence). CDR3 residues: CSATRRVIPTPEQYF. CDR3 DNA sequence: TGCAGTGCAACGCGTAGGGTCATACCCACACCAGAGCAGTACTTC.